The clone carrying this T cell receptor (beta chain) occurred once. The V and J ends lost 2 bases and 7 bases, in that order; junction bases with no gene match: 2. Germline V gene sequence: CDR1 MDHEN, CDR2 SYDVKM. The CDR3 consists of 14 residues. This sample stems from a study of blood T cell repertoires in COVID-19. Study overall: The United States, Italy and Spain provided the acute and convalescent COVID-19 samples.

Profiling relied on immunoSEQ multiplex PCR, and the TCRdb table lists in-frame clones only, not all of them. The sample contains 70,000 or so clones, about four fifths of which appear only once. The clonotype originates from a human donor in a cohort sampled during active COVID-19. V usage is TRBV28 and J usage is TRBJ1-4, with 9 bases identical to TRBD1. The sequencing input was peripheral blood. In nucleotides, the CDR3 is TGTGCCAGCAGTTTAGGGACAGGGACTGAAAAACTGTTTTTT. This encodes CASSLGTGTEKLFF.